The 15 T cell receptor beta chains below come from one sample, sequenced in a study of CD8+CD57+ T cells in acquired aplastic anemia (dated by TCRdb to between 2018 and 2020). Flow cytometry had shown CD8+CD57+ cell expansion in the patients selected for sequencing. Sequencing took place on an Illumina HiSeq 2000. TCR beta VDJ combination and CDR3 sequence profiling used genomic DNA as the template. In-frame beta chains were kept once TCRdb had trimmed the public reads at Q25 with fastp and called clones with MiXCR. Identical CDR3 protein sequences are pooled into one entry, listed with their most common genes and DNA. In all, the sample holds 120,000 or so distinct CDR3 sequences, and roughly 40% of those were seen once. The ten largest clones take up over 2% of the sample. Sample: sorted CD4+, CD8+, or CD8+CD57+ T cells (not recorded which) from PBMCs. Receptors originate from a human donor with aplastic anemia.

A remark on this clonotype: A much larger clone sits a single nucleotide away, making a read error possible. The chain is built from TRBV5-1 and TRBJ1-5; D not resolved. Germline V gives CDR1 SGHRS, CDR2 YFSETQ. This CDR3 contains 13 residues. CDR3 sequence reads: CAGSRRSGQPQHF. CDR3 sequence (DNA): TGCGCCGGCAGCCGCAGAAGTGGACAGCCCCAGCATTTT.

About this clonotype: The conserved phenylalanine or tryptophan is not found at the CDR3 terminus, so this likely reflects a read error. The chain combines TRBV11-2 with TRBJ1-2, with D unclear. This CDR3 is built from 15 residues. V was shortened by 0 bases and J by 4 bases, with 12 bases between the two germline ends. CDR1 is SGHAT and CDR2 is FQNNGV in the germline V gene. CDR3 in amino acids: CASSLEPAASYGYTL. CDR3 DNA: TGTGCCAGCAGCTTAGAACCGGCGGCAAGCTATGGCTACACCCTC.

This clonotype was observed at least ten times. This rearrangement joins TRBV6-1 to TRBJ1-5; no reliable D call. With 2 bases removed from V and 2 bases from J, the gap between germline ends came to 10 bases. CDR1 and CDR2 (germline): MNHNS, SASEGT. The CDR3 extends over 15 amino acids. The CDR3 loop reads CASSELFSRNQPQHF. The CDR3 DNA sequence: TGTGCCAGCAGTGAATTGTTCAGTCGCAATCAGCCCCAGCATTTT.

There are many counts of this clonotype. The chain couples TRBV20-1 to TRBJ2-5; tentative D call: TRBD1 (6 bases). The V end was cut by 5 bases, the J end by 4 bases, with 14 bases between. Germline V gene sequence: CDR1 DFQATT, CDR2 SNEGSKA (reference sequence). The length of the CDR3 is 13 residues. The CDR3 sequence: CSAVDSGRETQYF. DNA for the CDR3: TGCAGTGCTGTGGACAGCGGACGAGAGACCCAGTACTTC.

The chain combines TRBV29-1 with TRBJ1-5; tentatively, D is TRBD1 (5 bases). Per the germline V gene, CDR1 is SQVTM and CDR2 is ANQGSEA. V was pared by 4 bases and J by 1 base, with 5 bases between. This CDR3 has 12 residues. The CDR3 loop reads CSVGDSNQPQHF. DNA of the CDR3: TGCAGCGTTGGGGACAGCAATCAGCCCCAGCATTTT.

The CDR3 sequence: CATGTGGNTIYF. CDR3 DNA: TGTGCCACCGGGACAGGTGGAAACACCATATATTTT. The chain couples TRBV2 to TRBJ1-3; 8 positions agree with TRBD1. The CDR3 runs 12 residues. V shed 10 bases and J 3 bases; nucleotides not matched to a gene: 2. CDR1 is SNHLY and CDR2 is FYNNEI in the germline V gene.

V and J are TRBV4-1 and TRBJ1-1, with D perhaps TRBD1 (6 bases). Germline V lookup: CDR1 MGHRA, CDR2 YSYEKL. The ends were cut back, 3 bases at V and 7 bases at J, with 15 bases in the middle. The CDR3 spans 14 residues. DNA for the CDR3: TGCGCCAGCAGCCATGACCCCGGGACACTTGAAGCTTTCTTT. Encoded protein: CASSHDPGTLEAFF.

CDR3 sequence (DNA): TGTGCCAGCCATCAGGCAGGGGTTCCGCCCCAGCATTTT. Its translation is CASHQAGVPPQHF. The J gene is TRBJ1-5, the V gene TRBV2; perhaps TRBD1 as D (6 bases). The CDR3 covers 13 residues. Trimming removed 8 bases from V and 9 bases from J, with 17 bases in between. In germline, CDR1 is SNHLY, CDR2 FYNNEI.

By share of the sample, this clonotype is medium-sized (0.01 to 0.1%). The rearrangement links TRBV15 to TRBJ2-7; maybe TRBD1 (5 bases). Per germline, CDR1 LNHNV and CDR2 YYDKDF (reference sequence). The CDR3 covers 14 residues. Trimming removed 0 bases from V and 2 bases from J, with 8 bases in between. CDR3 amino acids: CATSRDGAAYEQYV. CDR3 DNA: TGTGCCACCAGCAGAGATGGGGCGGCCTACGAGCAGTACGTC.

The chain recombines TRBV9 with TRBJ2-3, with TRBD1 matching 8 bases. CDR1 SGDLS and CDR2 YYNGEE come from the germline V gene. J was trimmed by 6 bases and V by 4 bases; bases with no gene match: 13. CDR3 length: 16 amino acids. The CDR3 loop reads CASSPRQGAGWDTQYF. DNA of the CDR3: TGTGCCAGCAGCCCTCGCCAGGGGGCAGGGTGGGATACGCAGTATTTT.

This clonotype has ten or more counts. The rearrangement uses TRBV2 and TRBJ2-3, with 7 positions matching TRBD2. Germline CDR1 reads SNHLY; CDR2 reads FYNNEI. V lost 2 bases, J lost 0 bases, and 5 bases stayed unmatched. The CDR3 covers 16 residues. The CDR3 loop is CASSELGGGSTDTQYF. The CDR3 DNA reads as TGTGCCAGCAGTGAACTTGGCGGGGGAAGCACAGATACGCAGTATTTT.

Ten or more counts support this clonotype. The chain employs TRBV20-1 and TRBJ1-1; no firm D call. Trimming shortened V by 0 bases and J by 4 bases, and 21 bases separated the two germline ends. The CDR3 contains 17 residues. Germline CDR1 reads DFQATT; CDR2 reads SNEGSKA (reference sequence). The CDR3 reads CSAREGMGLQSGTEAFF. DNA of the CDR3: TGCAGTGCTAGAGAGGGGATGGGCCTCCAATCGGGCACTGAAGCTTTCTTT.

The rearrangement uses TRBV10-3 and TRBJ2-3, with a tentative D call TRBD2 (6 bases). Germline CDR1 reads ENHRY; CDR2 reads SYGVKD. The ends were cut back, 5 bases at V and 6 bases at J, with 18 bases in the middle. The CDR3 spans 15 residues. The CDR3 DNA reads as TGTGCCATCAGTACCGGGACCGGGGCGGGGGATACGCAGTATTTT. This sequence encodes CAISTGTGAGDTQYF.

The sample holds many counts of this clonotype. DNA of the CDR3: TGTGCCAGCAGTCTGCTGGGAAAGAGGTCCTACAATGAGCAGTTCTTC. Its translation is CASSLLGKRSYNEQFF. This rearrangement joins TRBV4-2 to TRBJ2-1, with no clear D. The CDR3 loop spans 16 amino acids. Germline V CDR1 and CDR2: LGHNA, YNFKEQ. Trimming left V 6 bases short and J 1 base short, with 16 bases between.

The chain uses TRBV9 and TRBJ1-2; 10 nucleotides match TRBD1. Germline CDR1 reads SGDLS; CDR2 reads YYNGEE. This CDR3 is built from 15 residues. J gave up 1 base and V 4 bases, and 4 bases lay outside the gene matches. The CDR3: CASSPGQGDNYGYTF. CDR3 nucleotides: TGTGCCAGCAGCCCAGGACAGGGGGATAACTATGGCTACACCTTC.